Listed below are T cell receptor beta chains from one sample, sequenced in a study of T cell responses to AZD1222 COVID-19 vaccine. Measured with immunoSEQ multiplex PCR; TCRdb has only the in-frame clones, and not every one. In the table there are 100,000 to 120,000 clones, 94% of which are singletons. The specimen was peripheral blood, collected 28 days after the second AZD1222 dose. These receptors were collected from an adult who received the AZD1222 COVID-19 vaccine. CDR3s leave out the opening cysteine and the closing phenylalanine or tryptophan. Fields, in order: J gene, V gene, clone size, CDR3 protein. A clone size is listed for some rows: how often the clone was seen (once, few, many), or a class if it is expanded.

J gene: TRBJ1-2
V gene: TRBV27
clone size: once
CDR3 protein: ASRWSGGYT

J gene: TRBJ1-1
V gene: TRBV2
clone size: once
CDR3 protein: ASSEGPGTEAF

J gene: TRBJ1-4
V gene: TRBV19
clone size: .
CDR3 protein: ASSSWTGGNEKLF

J gene: TRBJ2-7
V gene: TRBV6-5
clone size: few
CDR3 protein: ASKVTGTSRYEQY

J gene: TRBJ2-3
V gene: TRBV5-1
clone size: .
CDR3 protein: ASSFAGASTDTQY

J gene: TRBJ2-5
V gene: TRBV20-1
clone size: .
CDR3 protein: SASRSGQETQY

J gene: TRBJ1-1
V gene: TRBV5-1
clone size: .
CDR3 protein: ASSLRQGGLSTEAF

J gene: TRBJ1-2
V gene: TRBV5-5
clone size: .
CDR3 protein: ASSLTVGYGYT

J gene: TRBJ2-1
V gene: TRBV4-2
clone size: .
CDR3 protein: ASSRRTGTGRDEQF

J gene: TRBJ1-6
V gene: TRBV14
clone size: once
CDR3 protein: ASSGVYNSPLH

J gene: TRBJ2-7
V gene: TRBV9
clone size: .
CDR3 protein: ASSVVGGQGYEQY

J gene: TRBJ2-1
V gene: TRBV18
clone size: .
CDR3 protein: ASSPPGVGSYNEQF

J gene: TRBJ1-6
V gene: TRBV18
clone size: .
CDR3 protein: ASSPNRSDSPLH

J gene: TRBJ2-6
V gene: TRBV6-5
clone size: .
CDR3 protein: ASNPTGSGANVLT

J gene: TRBJ2-5
V gene: TRBV14
clone size: .
CDR3 protein: ASSQDRLALGETQY

J gene: TRBJ2-3
V gene: TRBV3-1/TRBV3-2
clone size: .
CDR3 protein: ASSQDWSDTQY

J gene: TRBJ2-3
V gene: TRBV18
clone size: .
CDR3 protein: ASSPGPPGLAGTTDTQY

J gene: TRBJ1-1
V gene: TRBV3-1/TRBV3-2
clone size: .
CDR3 protein: ASSQGGRTEAF

J gene: TRBJ2-3
V gene: TRBV9
clone size: .
CDR3 protein: ASERGGGTDTQY

J gene: TRBJ1-6
V gene: TRBV27
clone size: .
CDR3 protein: ASSFRQGLSSPLH

J gene: TRBJ2-3
V gene: TRBV5-1
clone size: once
CDR3 protein: ASSFTSTLTDTQY

J gene: TRBJ1-6
V gene: TRBV14
clone size: .
CDR3 protein: ASSQDLSPLH

J gene: TRBJ1-2
V gene: TRBV28
clone size: .
CDR3 protein: ASSLSGQGGGYT